The 5 T cell receptor beta chains below come from one sample, sequenced in a study of T cell repertoires in cytomegalovirus infection. TCRdb re-called the reads through MiXCR, storing one row per CDR3 protein. Of around 120,000 distinct CDR3 sequences listed, roughly 9% were seen once; the top ten hold 10%. Sequenced sample: PBMCs. The receptor source for this set is a human donor in good health (CMV status not recorded). Some clones in this sample may be carry-over from other donors' samples.

In the case of this clonotype: This clone may be a read error of a much larger clone one base away. The V gene is TRBV20-1, the J gene TRBJ2-2; D is perhaps TRBD2 (5 bases). This CDR3 region has 15 residues. Germline V gives CDR1 DFQATT, CDR2 SNEGSKA (reference sequence). The CDR3 sequence: CSARDVTTNTGEPFF. In nucleotides, the CDR3 is TGCAGTGCTAGAGATGTGACAACGAACACCGGGGAGCCGTTTTTT.

This clonotype was recorded at least ten times. The V gene is TRBV12-3 or TRBV12-4, the J gene TRBJ2-1, with a possible D match to TRBD1 (6 bases). The CDR3 loop spans 11 amino acids. The ends were cut back, 5 bases at V and 7 bases at J, with 6 bases in the middle. CDR3 amino acids: CASSTGNEQFF. CDR3 coding DNA: TGTGCCAGCAGTACAGGGAATGAGCAGTTCTTC.

Many counts were recorded for this clonotype. The rearrangement links TRBV5-1 to TRBJ1-1; D may be TRBD1 (6 bases). The V end was cut by 1 base, the J end by 1 base, with 8 bases between. Germline V CDR1 and CDR2: SGHRS, YFSETQ. This CDR3 spans 14 amino acids. DNA of the CDR3: TGCGCCAGCAGCTTGAAACAGGGGAACACTGAAGCTTTCTTT. This translates into CASSLKQGNTEAFF.

CDR3 loop: CASSLTSAGELFF. CDR3 in DNA: TGTGCCAGCAGCTTGACGAGCGCCGGGGAGCTGTTTTTT. The chain links TRBV11-3 to TRBJ2-2; D uncertain. The CDR3 contains 13 residues. The germline gives CDR1 SGHNT, CDR2 YENEEA. V lost 3 bases and J 6 bases, leaving 8 bases between the germline ends.

The rearrangement joins TRBV20-1 to TRBJ2-7; no clear D. There are 14 residues in the CDR3. Germline V gives CDR1 DFQATT, CDR2 SNEGSKA (reference sequence). V lost 5 bases and J 0 bases, leaving 14 bases between the germline ends. CDR3 sequence: CSAPHSESSYEQYF. In DNA, the CDR3 is TGCAGTGCTCCACACAGCGAAAGCTCCTACGAGCAGTACTTC.